These T cell receptor beta chains were read from a single sample in a study of control samples from healthy donors and cancer patients. Clones were sequenced by immunoSEQ multiplex PCR, and TCRdb holds only the in-frame ones, with some missing. Among tens of thousands of clones listed, 70% to 90% were seen once. The source material was blood. Every receptor here comes from a woman between 50 and 59 years old in good health. Each CDR3 is given with its conserved first and last residue. D genes are given only for firm matches.

D | length | J | V | CDR3 | DNA
TRBD1 | 18 | TRBJ2-7 | TRBV5-1 | CASSSGFLQTGKSNEQYF | TGCGCCAGCAGCTCCGGTTTCCTACAGACAGGGAAATCCAACGAGCAGTACTTC
TRBD1 | 13 | TRBJ2-5 | TRBV6-5 | CASRRGQGETQYF | TGTGCCAGCAGGCGTGGACAGGGGGAGACCCAGTACTTC
- | 16 | TRBJ2-7 | TRBV7-2 | CASSLVVWAGTHEQYF | TGTGCCAGCAGCTTAGTCGTGTGGGCAGGGACCCACGAGCAGTACTTC
- | 14 | TRBJ1-4 | TRBV2 | CASSDNSLREKLFF | TGTGCCAGCAGTGATAACAGCCTCAGGGAAAAACTGTTTTTT
- | 14 | TRBJ2-3 | TRBV5-1 | CASSLEGSTDTQYF | TGCGCCAGCAGCTTGGAAGGGAGCACAGATACGCAGTATTTT
TRBD1 | 13 | TRBJ2-1 | TRBV7-2 | CASSLGQSNEQFF | TGTGCCAGCAGCTTGGGACAGAGTAATGAGCAGTTCTTC
- | 12 | TRBJ2-5 | TRBV4-1 | CASSQDRETQYF | TGCGCCAGCAGCCAAGACCGGGAGACCCAGTACTTC
TRBD2 | 15 | TRBJ2-1 | TRBV5-4 | CASSWGAGGQGEQFF | TGTGCCAGCAGCTGGGGAGCGGGGGGGCAGGGTGAGCAGTTCTTC
TRBD1 | 15 | TRBJ1-1 | TRBV19 | CASSTLGQANTEAFF | TGTGCCAGTAGTACCCTCGGACAGGCGAACACTGAAGCTTTCTTT
- | 16 | TRBJ1-1 | TRBV9 | CASSRQPGPMNTEAFF | TGTGCCAGCAGCAGACAACCGGGCCCCATGAACACTGAAGCTTTCTTT
- | 17 | TRBJ1-5 | TRBV10-3 | CAISEYLGGDSNQPQHF | TGTGCCATCAGTGAGTACCTGGGAGGAGATAGCAATCAGCCCCAGCATTTT
- | 12 | TRBJ1-1 | TRBV30 | CAWSVWGTEAFF | TGTGCCTGGAGTGTTTGGGGAACTGAAGCTTTCTTT
- | 13 | TRBJ2-7 | TRBV11-2 | CASSLWGDYEQYF | TGTGCCAGCAGCTTATGGGGGGACTACGAGCAGTACTTC